This section outlines one T cell receptor (beta chain) sequence together with its context. Its antigen is still unknown. V was shortened by 10 bases and J by 8 bases, with 8 bases between the two germline ends. Germline CDR1 and CDR2: SNHLY and FYNNEI. The CDR3 extends over 10 amino acids. This sample was included in a study of OX40 agonist ivuxolimab in advanced cancers. Study findings and constraints: Blood T cells, both CD4+ and CD8+, expanded clonally by week 6 at 0.1 to 3.0 mg/kg.

Clones were read by immunoSEQ multiplex PCR, and TCRdb kept only the in-frame ones, dropping some. The sample shows around 6,100 clones, under 85% of them seen only once. Sequences were derived from CD4+ or CD8+ T cells sorted from blood, sampled in a trial of the OX40 agonist ivuxolimab. This receptor was taken from an adult with an advanced solid tumor such as melanoma, head and neck, liver or kidney cancer. This rearrangement joins TRBV2 to TRBJ2-2; perhaps TRBD1 as D (6 bases). The CDR3 DNA follows: TGTGCCACCAGGGGTGGGGAGCTGTTTTTT. Amino acid sequence: CATRGGELFF.